This T cell receptor (beta chain) was documented in a study of blood T cells in healthy people across ages. Whole-study findings and limits: Unsorted PBMCs blocked a conclusive comparison of naive and antigen-experienced cells.

PCR was performed a second time for roughly 7 to 11 cycles using a sample-barcoded 5' primer and a J-beta primer mix. Each of the cDNA molecules was tagged by a template-switch adaptor with 12 random nucleotides. MiXCR, run by TCRdb on the 5' RACE reads, gives a single entry per CDR3 protein. The table includes 1,100,000 or so distinct CDR3 sequences, 40% to 50% detected once. The germline gives CDR1 MNHEY, CDR2 SVGAGI. The CDR3 covers 18 residues. V was trimmed by 0 bases and J by 0 bases, leaving 16 bases between them. To note about this clonotype: The antigen is unknown.

Each individual donor underwent a draw of roughly 10 milliliters of peripheral blood. The chain has TRBV6-5 and TRBJ2-3, with D tentatively TRBD2 (5 bases). Sequencing input: blood. The sequence came from a woman aged 55 to 70 in good health. The CDR3 spells CASSYSITGISSTDTQYF. The CDR3 nucleotides are TGTGCCAGCAGTTACTCGATCACGGGGATCTCTAGCACAGATACGCAGTATTTT.